Included here is one T cell receptor beta chain sequence, with context. At the DNA level, this CDR3 is encoded by other sequences in the same sample as well. This entry is derived from a study of blood T cell repertoires in COVID-19. Study as a whole: T cells, B-cell-depleted T cells, or PBMCs provided the cDNA or gDNA that served as material.

Germline V gene lookup returns CDR1 SGHRS and CDR2 YFSETQ. V lost 4 bases to trimming and J lost 2 bases; unmatched junction nucleotides: 7. The CDR3 runs to 16 residues. Method: immunoSEQ multiplex PCR; TCRdb's copy keeps in-frame clones and lacks some. The sample includes 130,000 to 150,000 clones, around four fifths of them seen just once. The rearrangement uses TRBV5-1 and TRBJ1-3; 9 bases map to TRBD1. This TCR was recovered from a human donor in a cohort sampled during active COVID-19. Material: peripheral blood. Written as DNA, the CDR3 is TGCGCCAGCAGCCCCAGACAGGGGGACGCTGGAAACACCATATATTTT. It yields the protein CASSPRQGDAGNTIYF.